This TCR beta chain was retrieved from a study of cytomegalovirus exposure and HLA in healthy donors. The CDR3 length is 12 residues. Trimming removed 6 bases from V and 6 bases from J; junction bases left unmatched: 5. Germline V CDR1 and CDR2: MNHEY, SVGAGI. Vbeta (60) and Jbeta (13) primers were used in the PCR. TCRdb's copy holds only in-frame clones and misses some; the assay was immunoSEQ multiplex PCR. This table holds more than 150,000 clones, 77% found once. The source material was PBMCs. This clonotype was obtained from a man aged 18 to 35 in good health and CMV-seronegative. The chain uses TRBV6-5 and TRBJ2-7; 7 bases agree with TRBD1. This CDR3 is CASSPTGAEQYF. CDR3 sequence (DNA): TGTGCCAGCAGCCCTACAGGGGCCGAGCAGTACTTC.